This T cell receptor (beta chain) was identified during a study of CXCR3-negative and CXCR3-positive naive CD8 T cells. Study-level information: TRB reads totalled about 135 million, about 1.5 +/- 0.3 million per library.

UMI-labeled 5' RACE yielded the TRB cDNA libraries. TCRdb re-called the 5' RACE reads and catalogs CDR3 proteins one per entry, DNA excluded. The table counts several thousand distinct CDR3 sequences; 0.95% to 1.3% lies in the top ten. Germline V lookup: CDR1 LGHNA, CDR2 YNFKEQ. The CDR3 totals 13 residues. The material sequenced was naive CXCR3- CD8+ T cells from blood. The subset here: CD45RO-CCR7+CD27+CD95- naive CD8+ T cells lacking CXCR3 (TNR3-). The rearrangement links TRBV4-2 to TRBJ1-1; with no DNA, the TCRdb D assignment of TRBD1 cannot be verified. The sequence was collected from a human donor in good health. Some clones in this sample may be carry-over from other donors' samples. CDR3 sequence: CASSQAQGSEAFF.